This passage covers 12 T cell receptor beta chains from one sample sequenced in a study of T cell responses to AZD1222 COVID-19 vaccine. TCRdb keeps only in-frame clones here, not all; method: immunoSEQ multiplex PCR. This table has 140,000 or so clones, 80% to 95% appearing once. Sequenced material: peripheral blood, taken 28 days after the second AZD1222 dose. Receptor source: an adult who received the AZD1222 COVID-19 vaccine.

The chain employs TRBV7-9 and TRBJ1-3, with a possible D match to TRBD1 (5 bases). The CDR3 consists of 16 residues. Trimming removed 2 bases from V and 4 bases from J, with 15 bases in between. Germline lookup yields CDR1 SEHNR and CDR2 FQNEAQ (reference sequence). The chain's CDR3 is CASSLTGREAGNTIYF. The CDR3 bases are TGTGCCAGCAGCTTAACCGGCAGGGAGGCGGGAAACACCATATATTTT.

The chain recombines TRBV9 with TRBJ1-6; D gene uncertain. The germline CDR1 and CDR2 sequences are SGDLS and YYNGEE. This CDR3 has 13 residues. Trimming left V 0 bases short and J 8 bases short, with 6 bases between. For the CDR3, the DNA is TGTGCCAGCAGCGTAGATATGGATTCACCCCTCCACTTT. This translates into CASSVDMDSPLHF.

The rearrangement uses TRBV19 and TRBJ1-5; maybe TRBD1 (6 bases). CDR1 is LNHDA and CDR2 is SQIVND in the germline V gene (reference sequence). With 6 bases removed from V and 5 bases from J, the gap between germline ends came to 11 bases. This CDR3 has 13 residues. In DNA, the CDR3 is TGTGCCAGTAGCAAGGGGGGGTATCAGCCCCAGCATTTT. This codes for CASSKGGYQPQHF.

The gene calls are TRBV5-1 and TRBJ2-5, with no clear D. The CDR3 loop spans 15 amino acids. Germline V gives CDR1 SGHRS, CDR2 YFSETQ. The V end was cut by 0 bases, the J end by 5 bases, with 14 bases between. The CDR3 protein is CASSLGSSVTETQYF. The CDR3 bases are TGCGCCAGCAGCTTGGGCTCGAGCGTCACTGAGACCCAGTACTTC.

The gene calls are TRBV5-5 and TRBJ1-6; D not certain. This CDR3 region has 16 residues. Trimming removed 4 bases at V and 0 bases at J, with 11 bases between. Germline values: CDR1 SGHKS, CDR2 YYEKEE (reference sequence). The CDR3 nucleotides are TGTGCCAGCAGCCCTGCCGGGAGCTCCTATAATTCACCCCTCCACTTT. Amino acids: CASSPAGSSYNSPLHF.

This clone was counted once. This chain connects TRBV11-2 to TRBJ1-6, with unresolved D. The germline CDR1 and CDR2 sequences are SGHAT and FQNNGV. The CDR3 consists of 16 residues. V lost 1 base and J lost 4, with 11 bases in between. In DNA, the CDR3 is TGTGCCAGCAGCTTAGGTAGCCACGGGTATAATTCACCCCTCCACTTT. Amino acid sequence: CASSLGSHGYNSPLHF. The whole variable domain, filled in from reference TRBV11-2 and TRBJ1-6, reads EAGVAQSPRYKIIEKRQSVAFWCNPISGHATLYWYQQILGQGPKLLIQFQNNGVVDDSQLPKDRFSAERLKGVDSTLKIQPAKLEDSAVYLCASSLGSHGYNSPLHFGNGTRLTVT.

The rearrangement uses TRBV5-1 and TRBJ2-3; TRBD1 matches 7 bases. Trimming at V came to 3 bases and at J to 0 bases, leaving 7 bases not matched to a gene. CDR1 SGHRS and CDR2 YFSETQ come from the germline V gene. CDR3 length: 16 residues. The CDR3 protein is CASSSGQELSTDTQYF. CDR3 in DNA: TGCGCCAGCAGCTCTGGACAGGAACTCAGCACAGATACGCAGTATTTT. Drawing the rest from reference TRBV5-1 and TRBJ2-3, the complete variable domain is KAGVTQTPRYLIKTRGQQVTLSCSPISGHRSVSWYQQTPGQGLQFLFEYFSETQRNKGNFPGRFSGRQFSNSRSEMNVSTLELGDSALYLCASSSGQELSTDTQYFGPGTRLTVL.

V usage is TRBV4-3 and J usage is TRBJ2-3; D is undetermined. Trimming removed 0 bases at V and 4 bases at J, with 11 bases between. The germline V gene has CDR1 LGHNA and CDR2 YSLEER. The CDR3 sequence is 15 residues long. The chain's CDR3 is CASSQDLPPPDTQYF. CDR3 nucleotides: TGCGCCAGCAGCCAAGATTTACCCCCCCCAGATACGCAGTATTTT.

This sequence joins TRBV10-3 and TRBJ2-3; possible D gene TRBD1, 5 bases. CDR3 length: 14 residues. V lost 7 bases to trimming and J lost 0 bases, with 11 bases between them. CDR1 is ENHRY, CDR2 SYGVKD, per germline. CDR3 protein: CAITRQGSTDTQYF. As DNA, the CDR3 is TGTGCCATCACGCGGCAGGGAAGCACAGATACGCAGTATTTT.

This sequence joins TRBV19 and TRBJ1-6; D not resolved. V lost 4 bases, J lost 7 bases, and 8 bases lay in between. CDR1 and CDR2 from the germline V gene are LNHDA and SQIVND (reference sequence). The CDR3 is 13 residues long. This CDR3 is CASSTSRNSPLHF. The CDR3 nucleotides read TGTGCCAGTAGTACCTCCAGGAATTCACCCCTCCACTTT.

The J gene is TRBJ1-1, the V gene TRBV27; maybe TRBD1 (6 bases). The CDR3 is made up of 15 amino acids. The ends were cut back, 5 bases at V and 0 bases at J, with 13 bases in the middle. Per the germline V gene, CDR1 is MNHEY and CDR2 is SMNVEV (reference sequence). This CDR3 is CASSLQGPLNTEAFF. CDR3 bases: TGTGCCAGCAGTCTCCAGGGGCCACTGAACACTGAAGCTTTCTTT.

The chain links TRBV7-9 to TRBJ2-3; TRBD1 is a possible D gene (5 bases). This CDR3 contains 14 residues. V dropped 4 bases and J dropped 3 bases, with 11 bases sitting between them. Per germline, CDR1 SEHNR and CDR2 FQNEAQ (reference sequence). The CDR3 reads CASSSFQGTDTQYF. CDR3 DNA sequence: TGTGCCAGCAGCTCCTTCCAGGGTACAGATACGCAGTATTTT.